This passage covers 18 T cell receptor beta chains from one sample sequenced in a study of OX40 agonist ivuxolimab in advanced cancers. TCRdb keeps only in-frame clones here, not all; method: immunoSEQ multiplex PCR. The repertoire holds 73,000 or so clones, with around 84% as singletons. This sample comprised CD4+ or CD8+ T cells sorted from blood, obtained in a trial of the OX40 agonist ivuxolimab. The receptors originated from an adult with an advanced solid tumor such as melanoma, head and neck, liver or kidney cancer.

The V and J genes are TRBV2 and TRBJ1-4; D remains unclear. The V end was cut by 5 bases, the J end by 4 bases, with 14 bases between. Germline-derived CDR1 and CDR2 are SNHLY and FYNNEI. The CDR3 covers 15 residues. CDR3 sequence: CASSSPVTFNEKLFF. DNA for the CDR3: TGTGCCAGCAGTAGCCCGGTGACGTTTAATGAAAAACTGTTTTTT.

The rearrangement links TRBV5-1 to TRBJ1-4; 7 nucleotides align to TRBD1. Germline V gene data show CDR1 as SGHRS and CDR2 as YFSETQ. This CDR3 contains 16 residues. Unmatched junction bases numbered 12, after V lost 2 bases and J lost 8 bases. CDR3 coding DNA: TGCGCCAGCAGCTTCCGGGACAGCGAACTGGGGGAAAAACTGTTTTTT. Translation gives CASSFRDSELGEKLFF.

The chain joins TRBV5-1 to TRBJ1-2, with 10 bases matching TRBD1. Germline V lookup: CDR1 SGHRS, CDR2 YFSETQ. The J segment lost 2 bases and the V segment lost 4 bases, leaving 5 bases of the junction unmatched. This CDR3 is 15 amino acids long. The CDR3 sequence is CASSLRTGGNYGYTF. The CDR3 DNA is TGCGCCAGCAGCCTTCGGACAGGGGGGAACTATGGCTACACCTTC.

This clone was detected a few times. The chain is built from TRBV7-8 and TRBJ2-4; perhaps D is TRBD1 or TRBD2 (6 bases each). V was trimmed by 0 bases and J by 1 base, leaving 13 bases between them. The germline V gene has CDR1 SGHVS and CDR2 FQNEAQ. The CDR3 consists of 17 residues. The CDR3 spells CASSLAGRGQAKNIQYF. Written as DNA, the CDR3 is TGTGCCAGCAGCTTAGCGGGACGGGGGCAGGCCAAAAACATTCAGTACTTC.

The rearrangement uses TRBV19 and TRBJ2-3, with 8 positions matching TRBD2. Trimming cost V 11 bases and J 4 bases; bases outside gene matches: 8. The CDR3 covers 13 residues. From germline, CDR1 is LNHDA and CDR2 SQIVND (reference sequence). The CDR3 nucleotides read TGTGCCGCCCGGACTAGCTCTTCAGATACGCAGTATTTT. Translating it yields CAARTSSSDTQYF.

The chain joins TRBV10-3 to TRBJ2-7; 7 nucleotides agree with TRBD2. The CDR3 spans 15 residues. V dropped 3 bases and J dropped 7; count of bases not matched to a gene: 12. Germline V gene sequence: CDR1 ENHRY, CDR2 SYGVKD. CDR3 bases: TGTGCCATCAGTGAAGGGCTAGCGGCCAAAGGGGAGCAGTACTTC. Its translation is CAISEGLAAKGEQYF.

This rearrangement joins TRBV5-1 to TRBJ1-1; TRBD1 matches at 10 bases. The CDR3 runs to 16 residues. Germline V gene data show CDR1 as SGHRS and CDR2 as YFSETQ. V was pared by 2 bases and J by 4 bases, with 8 bases of the junction left unmatched. The CDR3 nucleotides are TGCGCCAGCAGCTTCACCCCGGGACAGGGGATCACTGAAGCTTTCTTT. It is translated as CASSFTPGQGITEAFF.

This chain joins TRBV7-3 and TRBJ2-3; tentatively, D is TRBD2 (7 bases). Germline loops: CDR1 SGHTA, CDR2 FQGTGA. This CDR3 comprises 16 residues. Trimming shortened V by 2 bases and J by 4 bases, and 16 bases separated the two germline ends. CDR3 sequence: CASSLLDGGGSDTQYF. In DNA form, the CDR3 reads TGTGCCAGCAGCTTACTTGATGGCGGGGGCTCAGATACGCAGTATTTT.

The rearrangement links TRBV11-2 to TRBJ2-7; 8 nucleotides line up with TRBD1. With V trimmed by 5 bases and J by 2 bases, 5 bases remained unmatched. Germline CDR1 reads SGHAT; CDR2 reads FQNNGV. This CDR3 comprises 14 residues. The DNA of the CDR3 is TGTGCCAGCAGCCGACTGGACAGGGCCTACGAGCAGTACTTC. Its translation: CASSRLDRAYEQYF.

For the CDR3, the DNA is TGTGCCAGCAGCGTAGTAGGGGACCCTGGAAACACCATATATTTT. This gives the protein CASSVVGDPGNTIYF. The genes are TRBV9 and TRBJ1-3, with D possibly matching TRBD1 (5 bases). Trimming removed 0 bases at V and 2 bases at J, with 9 bases between. The CDR3 spans 15 residues. Germline V gives CDR1 SGDLS, CDR2 YYNGEE.

CDR3 region: CASSVNRGSPLHF. The DNA of the CDR3 is TGTGCCAGCAGCGTGAACAGGGGTTCACCCCTCCACTTT. V and J are TRBV9 and TRBJ1-6, with 7 bases that match TRBD1. The CDR3 has 13 amino acids. Germline loops: CDR1 SGDLS, CDR2 YYNGEE. The V and J ends lost 2 bases and 9 bases, in that order; junction bases with no gene match: 2.

A single count supports this clone. This rearrangement joins TRBV11-3 to TRBJ2-7; 7 bases match TRBD1. The CDR3 loop spans 17 amino acids. Germline V gene sequence: CDR1 SGHNT, CDR2 YENEEA. V shed 2 bases, J shed 0 bases, and the junction held 10 bases outside the gene matches. The CDR3: CASSLMIGEGASYEQYF. CDR3 bases: TGTGCCAGCAGCTTAATGATTGGTGAGGGGGCCTCCTACGAGCAGTACTTC.

The chain couples TRBV28 to TRBJ1-2; D ambiguous. Germline lookup yields CDR1 MDHEN and CDR2 SYDVKM. This CDR3 comprises 12 residues. Trimming shortened V by 8 bases and J by 5 bases, and 12 bases separated the two germline ends. The DNA for the CDR3 is TGTGCCAGCGCAGGACCCCCTTATGGCTACACCTTC. Its translation is CASAGPPYGYTF.

The CDR3 nucleotides read TGTGCCAGCAGCCGACAAGGACTAGCGGGAGGGAATGAGCAGTTCTTC. Its translation is CASSRQGLAGGNEQFF. V gene TRBV4-2 combines with J gene TRBJ2-1, with TRBD2 matching 15 bases. The CDR3 is 16 residues long. CDR1 is LGHNA, CDR2 YNFKEQ, per germline. After removal of 4 bases from V and 7 bases from J, the junction contained 5 bases not matched to a gene.

The CDR3 reads CASRGLWETKAFF. The CDR3 DNA sequence: TGTGCCAGCAGAGGCCTGTGGGAGACGAAAGCTTTCTTT. The rearrangement joins TRBV6-5 to TRBJ1-1; D is unresolved. V was trimmed by 6 bases and J by 9 bases, leaving 17 bases between them. This CDR3 is built from 13 residues. Germline values: CDR1 MNHEY, CDR2 SVGAGI.

This clone was seen a handful of times. The V and J genes are TRBV5-5 and TRBJ2-7; D is perhaps TRBD2 (5 bases). The CDR3 totals 14 residues. CDR1 is SGHKS, CDR2 YYEKEE, per germline (reference sequence). Trimming left V 4 bases short and J 3 bases short, with 14 bases between. For the CDR3, the DNA is TGTGCCAGCAGCGGCTGGACTGCACTCTACGAGCAGTACTTC. Protein product: CASSGWTALYEQYF.

The chain recombines TRBV6-5 with TRBJ2-6, with TRBD1 matching over 7 bases. CDR3 length: 15 residues. Trimming removed 2 bases from V and 4 bases from J; junction bases left unmatched: 2. CDR1 and CDR2 (germline): MNHEY, SVGAGI. Written as DNA, the CDR3 is TGTGCCAGCAGTTACAGGGGGCTCGGGGCCAACGTCCTGACTTTC. This gives the protein CASSYRGLGANVLTF.

The CDR3 coding sequence is TGTGCCAGCAGTGAACTCGGGCAGGGAAACACCATATATTTT. This sequence encodes CASSELGQGNTIYF. The V gene is TRBV6-1, the J gene TRBJ1-3; D is unclear. The germline V gene encodes CDR1 MNHNS and CDR2 SASEGT. The CDR3 totals 14 residues. The V end was cut by 2 bases, the J end by 4 bases, with 9 bases between.